One and the same sample provided the 6 T cell receptor beta chains below, sequenced in a study of response to subunit inactivated influenza vaccine. TCRdb analysed the RT-PCR reads with MiXCR anew, one entry per CDR3 protein. The sample yields more than 450,000 distinct CDR3 sequences, approximately 12% seen once. The input for sequencing was PBMCs from blood, taken on the day of vaccination. These receptors were collected from a man aged 50-60 years who received an inactivated influenza vaccine.

This clonotype was counted a few times. The chain combines TRBV12-3 or TRBV12-4 with TRBJ2-7; D possibly corresponds to TRBD1 (6 bases). V was trimmed by 5 bases and J by 0 bases, leaving 14 bases between them. This CDR3 contains 15 residues. This CDR3 reads CASSPRQVSSYEQYF. The CDR3 DNA follows: TGTGCCAGCAGTCCCAGACAGGTTAGCTCCTACGAGCAGTACTTC.

The chain employs TRBV12-3 or TRBV12-4 and TRBJ1-2; no definite D call. The CDR3 consists of 11 residues. Trimming removed 4 bases at V and 7 bases at J, with 7 bases between. The CDR3 DNA is TGTGCCAGCAGTTCCGCGGGTGGCTACACCTTC. It specifies CASSSAGGYTF.

V and J are TRBV24-1 and TRBJ1-6; D is possibly TRBD1 (5 bases). Germline assignment: CDR1 KGHDR and CDR2 SFDVKD. This CDR3 spans 14 amino acids. Trimming removed 2 bases at V and 10 bases at J, with 11 bases between. The CDR3 DNA is TGTGCCACCAGTGATTCCCCGAGGGGCTCACCCCTCCACTTT. Protein product: CATSDSPRGSPLHF.

CDR3 DNA: TGTGCCAGCAGCCTTAAGCATATCAGGCCTAACACTGAAGCTTTCTTT. Encoded protein: CASSLKHIRPNTEAFF. The genes are TRBV14 and TRBJ1-1; D is ambiguous. The V and J ends lost 4 bases and 2 bases respectively, with 17 bases between them. From germline, CDR1 is SGHDN and CDR2 FVKESK. CDR3 length: 16 amino acids.

This chain uses TRBV15 with TRBJ2-1, with 12 bases identical to TRBD2. This CDR3 has 18 amino acids. The ends lost 0 bases at V and 8 bases at J; junction bases unmatched: 11. Germline CDR1 reads LNHNV; CDR2 reads YYDKDF (reference sequence). The chain's CDR3 is CATSRESLAGGPVDEQFF. The CDR3 nucleotides read TGTGCCACCAGCAGAGAAAGCCTAGCGGGAGGGCCGGTAGATGAGCAGTTCTTC.

This clonotype was detected a few times. This chain joins TRBV6-5 and TRBJ1-2, with D perhaps matching TRBD1 (6 bases). The CDR3 has 13 amino acids. Germline CDR1 is MNHEY and CDR2 is SVGAGI. The ends were cut back, 0 bases at V and 7 bases at J, with 9 bases in the middle. This chain's CDR3 is CASSYSGGRGYTF. CDR3 DNA sequence: TGTGCCAGCAGTTACTCCGGGGGGCGTGGCTACACCTTC.